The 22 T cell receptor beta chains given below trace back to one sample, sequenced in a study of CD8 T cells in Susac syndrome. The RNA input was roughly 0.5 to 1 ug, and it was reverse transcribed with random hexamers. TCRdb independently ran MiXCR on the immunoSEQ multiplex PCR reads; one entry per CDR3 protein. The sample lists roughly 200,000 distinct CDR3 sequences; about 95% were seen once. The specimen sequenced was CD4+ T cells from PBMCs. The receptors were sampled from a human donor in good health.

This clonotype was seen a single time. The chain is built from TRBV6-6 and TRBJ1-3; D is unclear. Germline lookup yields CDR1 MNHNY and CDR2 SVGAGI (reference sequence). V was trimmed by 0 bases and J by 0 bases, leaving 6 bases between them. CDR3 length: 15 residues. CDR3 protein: CASSYSSSSGNTIYF. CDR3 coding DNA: TGTGCCAGCAGTTACTCTTCCAGCTCTGGAAACACCATATATTTT.

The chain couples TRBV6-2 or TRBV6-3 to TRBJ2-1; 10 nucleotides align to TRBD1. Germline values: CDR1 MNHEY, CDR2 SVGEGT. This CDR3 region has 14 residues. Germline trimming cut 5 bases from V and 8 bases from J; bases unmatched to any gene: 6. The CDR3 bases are TGTGCCAGCAGTACTCAGGACAGGGGGTATGAGCAGTTCTTC. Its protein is CASSTQDRGYEQFF.

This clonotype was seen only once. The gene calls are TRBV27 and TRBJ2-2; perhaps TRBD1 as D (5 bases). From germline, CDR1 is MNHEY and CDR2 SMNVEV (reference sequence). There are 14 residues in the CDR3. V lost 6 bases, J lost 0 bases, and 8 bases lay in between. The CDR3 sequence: CASRQEANTGELFF. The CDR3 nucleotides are TGTGCCAGCAGACAGGAAGCGAACACCGGGGAGCTGTTTTTT.

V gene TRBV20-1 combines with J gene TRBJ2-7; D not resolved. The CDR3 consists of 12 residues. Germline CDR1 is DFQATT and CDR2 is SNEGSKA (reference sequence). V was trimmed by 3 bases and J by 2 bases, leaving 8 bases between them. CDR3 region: CSARRQPYEQYF. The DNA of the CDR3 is TGCAGTGCTAGGAGGCAGCCCTACGAGCAGTACTTC.

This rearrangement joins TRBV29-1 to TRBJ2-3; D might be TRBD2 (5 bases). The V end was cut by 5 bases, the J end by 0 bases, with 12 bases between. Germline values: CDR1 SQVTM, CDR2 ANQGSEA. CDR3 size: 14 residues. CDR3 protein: CSVPSSGSTDTQYF. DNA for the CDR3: TGCAGCGTTCCGTCCAGCGGTAGCACAGATACGCAGTATTTT.

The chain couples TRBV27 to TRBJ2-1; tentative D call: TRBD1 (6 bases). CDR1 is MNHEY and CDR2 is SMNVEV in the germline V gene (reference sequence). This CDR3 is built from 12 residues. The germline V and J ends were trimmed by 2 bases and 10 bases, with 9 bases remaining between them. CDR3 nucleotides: TGTGCCAGCAGTTTAAGGCAGGGGGAGCAGTTCTTC. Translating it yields CASSLRQGEQFF.

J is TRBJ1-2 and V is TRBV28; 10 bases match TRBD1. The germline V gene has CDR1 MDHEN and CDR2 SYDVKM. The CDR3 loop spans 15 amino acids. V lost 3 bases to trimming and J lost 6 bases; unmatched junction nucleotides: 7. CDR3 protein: CASSLTGGVWDGYTF. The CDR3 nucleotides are TGTGCCAGCAGTTTGACAGGGGGCGTGTGGGATGGCTACACCTTC.

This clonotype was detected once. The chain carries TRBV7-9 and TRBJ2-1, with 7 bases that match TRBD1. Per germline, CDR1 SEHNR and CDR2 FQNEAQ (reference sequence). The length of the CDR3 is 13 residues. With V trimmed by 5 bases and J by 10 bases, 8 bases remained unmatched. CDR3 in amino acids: CASSPQQGTEQFF. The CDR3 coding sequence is TGTGCCAGCAGCCCTCAACAGGGGACAGAGCAGTTCTTC.

DNA of the CDR3: TGTGCCAGCAGTCGACTAGGGGCGACTAGCGGGGGACACAATGAGCAGTTCTTC. Translating gives CASSRLGATSGGHNEQFF. V gene TRBV6-1 combines with J gene TRBJ2-1; TRBD2 aligns across 12 bases. Trimming cost V 5 bases and J 5 bases; bases outside gene matches: 13. The CDR3 runs 18 residues. Per germline, CDR1 MNHNS and CDR2 SASEGT.

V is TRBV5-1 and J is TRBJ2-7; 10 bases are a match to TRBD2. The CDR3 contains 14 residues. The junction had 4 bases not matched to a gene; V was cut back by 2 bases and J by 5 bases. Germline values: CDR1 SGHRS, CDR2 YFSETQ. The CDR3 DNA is TGCGCCAGCAGCTTAGTAGCGGGAGGTCACGAGCAGTACTTC. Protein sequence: CASSLVAGGHEQYF.

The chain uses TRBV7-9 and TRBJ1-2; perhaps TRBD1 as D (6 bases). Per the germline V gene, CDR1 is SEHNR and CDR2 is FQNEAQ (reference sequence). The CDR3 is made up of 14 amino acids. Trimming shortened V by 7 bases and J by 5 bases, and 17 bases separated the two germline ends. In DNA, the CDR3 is TGTGCCAGCAAGGACAGTTCAGCGACGTATGGCTACACCTTC. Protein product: CASKDSSATYGYTF.

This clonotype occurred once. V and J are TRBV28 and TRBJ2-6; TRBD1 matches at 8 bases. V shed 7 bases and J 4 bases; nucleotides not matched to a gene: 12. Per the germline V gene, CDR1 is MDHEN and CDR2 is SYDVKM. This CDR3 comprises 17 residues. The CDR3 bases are TGTGCCAGCACCCCGTATCAGGGGGCGCGGGGGGCCAACGTCCTGACTTTC. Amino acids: CASTPYQGARGANVLTF.

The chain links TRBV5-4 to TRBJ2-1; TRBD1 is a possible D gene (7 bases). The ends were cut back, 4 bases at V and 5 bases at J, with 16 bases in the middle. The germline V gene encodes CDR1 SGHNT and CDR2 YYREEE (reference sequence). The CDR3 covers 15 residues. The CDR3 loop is CASSPAGGINNEQFF. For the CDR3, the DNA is TGTGCCAGCAGCCCCGCAGGGGGGATAAACAATGAGCAGTTCTTC.

CDR3 coding DNA: TGTGCCAGCAGCCAGGTTGGGGGTTCCGAGCAGTACTTC. Its protein product is CASSQVGGSEQYF. V usage is TRBV3-1 and J usage is TRBJ2-7; D may be TRBD1 or TRBD2 (5 bases each). The CDR3 is 13 amino acids. CDR1 and CDR2 from the germline V gene are LGHDT and YNNKEL (reference sequence). Trimming stripped 3 bases from V and 6 bases from J, with 12 bases between.

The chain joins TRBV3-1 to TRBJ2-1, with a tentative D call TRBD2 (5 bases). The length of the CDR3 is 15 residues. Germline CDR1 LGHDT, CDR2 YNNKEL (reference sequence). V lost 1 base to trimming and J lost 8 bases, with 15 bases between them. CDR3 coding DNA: TGTGCCAGCAGCCAAGGGCGGACTCCCTTACATGAGCAGTTCTTC. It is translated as CASSQGRTPLHEQFF.

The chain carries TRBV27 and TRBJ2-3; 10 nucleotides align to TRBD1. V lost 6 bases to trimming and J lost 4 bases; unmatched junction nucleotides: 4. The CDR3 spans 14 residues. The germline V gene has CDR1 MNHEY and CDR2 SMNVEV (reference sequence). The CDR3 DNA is TGTGCCAGCAGGGGACAGGGGTGGGCAGATACGCAGTATTTT. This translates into CASRGQGWADTQYF.

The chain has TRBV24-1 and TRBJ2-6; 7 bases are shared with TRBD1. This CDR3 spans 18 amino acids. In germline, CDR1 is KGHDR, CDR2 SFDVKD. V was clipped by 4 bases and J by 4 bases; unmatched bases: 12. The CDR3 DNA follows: TGTGCCACCAGTGACAGCCACAGGGGTGTGTACGGGGCCAACGTCCTGACTTTC. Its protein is CATSDSHRGVYGANVLTF.

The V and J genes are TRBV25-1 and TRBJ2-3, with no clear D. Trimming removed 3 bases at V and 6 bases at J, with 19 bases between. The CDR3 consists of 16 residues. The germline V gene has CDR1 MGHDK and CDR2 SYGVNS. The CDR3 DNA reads TGTGCCAGCAGTGAGAGTGGGCGGTCAGTGGTCGATACGCAGTATTTT. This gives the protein CASSESGRSVVDTQYF.

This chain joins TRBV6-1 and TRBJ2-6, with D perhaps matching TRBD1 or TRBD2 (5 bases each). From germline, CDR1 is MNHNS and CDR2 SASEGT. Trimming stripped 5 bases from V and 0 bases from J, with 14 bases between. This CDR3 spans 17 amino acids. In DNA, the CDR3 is TGTGCCAGCAGTCTCGGGACGTATCGCTCTGGGGCCAACGTCCTGACTTTC. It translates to CASSLGTYRSGANVLTF.

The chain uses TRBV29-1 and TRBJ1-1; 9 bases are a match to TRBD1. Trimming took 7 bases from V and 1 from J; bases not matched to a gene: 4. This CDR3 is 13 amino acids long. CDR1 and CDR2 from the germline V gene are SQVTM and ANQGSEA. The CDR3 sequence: CSAVDRGNTEAFF. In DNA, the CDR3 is TGCAGCGCAGTGGACAGGGGGAACACTGAAGCTTTCTTT.

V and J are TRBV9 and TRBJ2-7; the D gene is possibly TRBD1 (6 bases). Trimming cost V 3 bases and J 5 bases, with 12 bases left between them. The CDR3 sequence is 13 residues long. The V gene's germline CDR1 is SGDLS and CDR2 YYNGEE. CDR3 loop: CASSGQGNHEQYF. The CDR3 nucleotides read TGTGCCAGCAGCGGGCAGGGGAACCACGAGCAGTACTTC.

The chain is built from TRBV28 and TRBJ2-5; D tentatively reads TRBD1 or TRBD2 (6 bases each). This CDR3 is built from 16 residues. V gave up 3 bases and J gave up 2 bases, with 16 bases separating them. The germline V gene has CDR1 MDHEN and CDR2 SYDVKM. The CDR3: CASSFYARGGQETQYF. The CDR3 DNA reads TGTGCCAGCAGTTTTTATGCCAGGGGAGGTCAAGAGACCCAGTACTTC. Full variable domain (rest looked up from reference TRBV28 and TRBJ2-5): DVKVTQSSRYLVKRTGEKVFLECVQDMDHENMFWYRQDPGLGLRLIYFSYDVKMKEKGDIPEGYSVSREKKERFSLILESASTNQTSMYLCASSFYARGGQETQYFGPGTRLLVL.